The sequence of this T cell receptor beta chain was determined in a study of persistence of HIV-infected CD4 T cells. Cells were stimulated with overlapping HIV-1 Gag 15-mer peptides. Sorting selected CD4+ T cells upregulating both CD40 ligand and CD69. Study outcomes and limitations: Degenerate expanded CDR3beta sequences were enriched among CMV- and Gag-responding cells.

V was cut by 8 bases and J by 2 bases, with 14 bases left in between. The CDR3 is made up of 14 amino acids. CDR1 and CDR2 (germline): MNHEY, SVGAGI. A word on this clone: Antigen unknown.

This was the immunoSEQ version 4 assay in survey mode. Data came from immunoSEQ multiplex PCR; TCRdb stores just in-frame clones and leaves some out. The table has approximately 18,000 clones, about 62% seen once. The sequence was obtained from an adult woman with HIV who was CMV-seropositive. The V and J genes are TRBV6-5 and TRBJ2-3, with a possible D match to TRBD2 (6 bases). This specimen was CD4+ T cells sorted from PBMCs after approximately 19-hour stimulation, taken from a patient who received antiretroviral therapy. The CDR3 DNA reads TGTGCCAGCGCGGTGGCGGGGACCACAGATACGCAGTATTTT. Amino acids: CASAVAGTTDTQYF.